This TCR beta chain originates from a study of shared clonotypes between healthy human individuals. The germline V gene encodes CDR1 WNHNN and CDR2 SYGVQD (reference sequence). This CDR3 has 14 residues. V dropped 3 bases and J dropped 3; count of bases not matched to a gene: 4. Here immunoSEQ multiplex PCR was the method, and the copy in TCRdb shows in-frame clones only, minus some. Of roughly 2.5 million clones in the sample, around nine tenths were seen once. V usage is TRBV10-1 and J usage is TRBJ2-7; TRBD1 aligns across 8 bases. This TCR was sampled from a man aged 18 to 30 in good health. Material: naive CD4+ T cells sorted from blood. Noted subset: CD45RA+ positively selected. The DNA of the CDR3 is TGCGCCAGCAGTGAAACCGGACAGGGCTACGAGCAGTACTTC. Translating it yields CASSETGQGYEQYF.